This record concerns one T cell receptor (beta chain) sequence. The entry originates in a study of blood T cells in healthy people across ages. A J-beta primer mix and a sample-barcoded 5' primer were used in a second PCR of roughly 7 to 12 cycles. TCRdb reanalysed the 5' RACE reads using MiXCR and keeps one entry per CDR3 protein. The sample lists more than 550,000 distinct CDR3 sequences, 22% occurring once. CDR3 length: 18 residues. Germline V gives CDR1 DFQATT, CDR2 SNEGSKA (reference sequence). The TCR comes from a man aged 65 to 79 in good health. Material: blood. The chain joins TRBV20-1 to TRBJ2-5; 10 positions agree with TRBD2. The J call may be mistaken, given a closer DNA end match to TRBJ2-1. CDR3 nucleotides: TGCAGTGCTAGAGGGGCTAGCGGGGGCTTCGTCCTTAACAATGAGCAGTTCTTC. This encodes CSARGASGGFVLNNEQFF.